This entry describes one T cell receptor (beta chain). This clonotype came up many times. Its antigen is unknown. No clone much larger than this one lies a single base away; base qualities are absent. In the paper's terms, the treatment or condition label means: live attenuated yellow fever vaccine strain. A standard Ficoll-Paque protocol was used to isolate PBMCs from peripheral blood. Dynabeads CD4 and CD8 positive selection kits were used to isolate the CD4 and CD8 T-cell fractions. RNA was extracted with TriZol from bulk PBMCs, CD4 and CD8 fractions, and dextramer-positive and dextramer-negative fractions. According to the germline V gene, CDR1 reads SNHLY and CDR2 reads FYNNEI. V is cut back by 8 bases and J by 3 bases, with 1 base in the junction unmatched. The CDR3 starts with the cysteine, ends with the phenylalanine, and has 12 residues. CDR3 DNA only is kept here, 36 bases in frame from base 1.

Sequencing was carried out with an Illumina NovaSeq 6000. Synthesis of TCR cDNA relied on 5'RACE template switching, a step that introduced a universal primer site along with unique molecular identifiers. Priming for cDNA synthesis came from both the TCR alpha and TCR beta constant segments. Libraries were amplified in two PCR steps, with sample barcodes and sequencing adapters added in the second step. Sequencing of libraries was done on Illumina HiSeq 2500 (2x100 bp) or NovaSeq (2x150 bp). Regarding the original processing steps: Demultiplexing of reads and collapsing into UMI consensus sequences were performed with MIGEC, and V(D)J alignment was carried out with MiXCR. Vaccine-responding clonotypes were identified with edgeR using replicate PBMC samples, with FDR below 0.01 and a log2 fold change above 5 up to day 15 being required. Bulk clonotypes were assigned CD4 or CD8 identity according to which sequenced CD4 or CD8 repertoire held them at higher abundance. The public reads were run again by TCRdb, first through fastp at Q25 and then through MiXCR, and only productive beta chains were kept. Rows merge per CDR3 protein into single entries with the most common DNA and genes. TCRdb's processing, not the authors' own work, is the source of the V and J calls. Across this sample there are some 240,000 distinct CDR3 sequences, with approximately 3% seen only once. The ten most abundant clones make up under 3.5% of the sample.

The entry originates in a study of T cells after yellow fever vaccination (dated by TCRdb to the late 2010s). As for the study more broadly: The SMART-Seq v4 Ultra Low Input RNA kit was used to prepare libraries from fractions with low cell numbers. Bulk PBMC replicates and cell subsets were isolated from blood drawn at multiple timepoints before and after both primary and secondary immunization. Two healthy male donors made up the cohort, one aged 18 to 30 years and the other aged 30 to 40 years. To track T-cell clones before and after primary and booster YFV17D yellow fever vaccination, bulk TCR alpha and beta repertoires were sequenced longitudinally. Findings and caveats that apply to the study as a whole: Only a couple of donors were included in the study, so the extent to which the findings can be generalized is limited. After the booster, most of the clones that had expanded following primary vaccination were detected again (roughly 96% of CD4 and 80% to 90% of CD8), which suggests that memory was broadly maintained. A small share of clonotypes was detected in both CD4 and CD8 compartments, with the overlap likely arising from convergent recombination. FACS-sorted repertoires could contain abundant contaminating clonotypes from the bulk population, so computational filtering was required. The secondary T-cell response was weaker than the primary response but faster, peaking on day 5 instead of day 15.

The sequences come from CD4+ T cells sorted from PBMCs, collected 10 days after the yellow fever booster vaccination. The chain is made from TRBV2 and TRBJ2-7; 10 bases in between match TRBD2. The source is a man aged 18 to 29 who received the YFV17D yellow fever vaccine. The base sequence is TGTGCCAGCGGGACTAGCGACTACGAGCAGTACTTC. Its translation reads: CASGTSDYEQYF.